This T cell receptor (beta chain) was identified in a study of T cells in Graves' hyperthyroidism and ophthalmopathy. With 1 base removed from V and 2 bases from J, the gap between germline ends came to 12 bases. This CDR3 has 15 residues. Germline V gene sequence: CDR1 DFQATT, CDR2 SNEGSKA (reference sequence). Template material for amplifying TCR beta CDR3 regions consisted of RNA transcripts. When the TCR CDR3 underwent first-round RT-PCR, the HTBI primer set was used. TCRdb redid the calling of the multiplex PCR reads with MiXCR, one entry per CDR3 protein. The top ten clones hold roughly 15% of a sample with almost 350,000 distinct CDR3 sequences, about a sixth of them seen once.

This chain connects TRBV20-1 to TRBJ1-5; D is unresolved. Sequencing was performed on blood. The TCR sequence derives from a woman aged 40 to 50 with Graves' ophthalmopathy. The CDR3 DNA follows: TGCAGTGCTAGAGTTCCCCGACCGTGCAATCAGCCCCAGCATTTT. Translated, it gives CSARVPRPCNQPQHF.